This T cell receptor beta chain was obtained from a study of CD8+ T cells in alopecia areata. Sequencing templates came from extracted RNA that was reverse transcribed into cDNA. Here immunoSEQ multiplex PCR was the method, and the copy in TCRdb shows in-frame clones only, minus some. The repertoire includes 13,000 or so clones, approximately 60% of them detected once, and roughly 13% sits in the top ten. It was from alopecia areata patients that lesional scalp punch biopsies and peripheral blood were collected. This clone was counted between two and nine times. V was shortened by 3 bases and J by 0 bases, with 9 bases between the two germline ends. This CDR3 contains 14 residues. CDR1 is MNHEY and CDR2 is SMNVEV in the germline V gene (reference sequence).

Sequenced input: skin. The chain joins TRBV27 to TRBJ2-7, with a weak D call TRBD2 (5 bases). The TCR originated in a human donor with alopecia areata. CDR3 DNA sequence: TGTGCCAGCAGTTTTCGGGAAAGCTCCTACGAGCAGTACTTC. This sequence encodes CASSFRESSYEQYF.